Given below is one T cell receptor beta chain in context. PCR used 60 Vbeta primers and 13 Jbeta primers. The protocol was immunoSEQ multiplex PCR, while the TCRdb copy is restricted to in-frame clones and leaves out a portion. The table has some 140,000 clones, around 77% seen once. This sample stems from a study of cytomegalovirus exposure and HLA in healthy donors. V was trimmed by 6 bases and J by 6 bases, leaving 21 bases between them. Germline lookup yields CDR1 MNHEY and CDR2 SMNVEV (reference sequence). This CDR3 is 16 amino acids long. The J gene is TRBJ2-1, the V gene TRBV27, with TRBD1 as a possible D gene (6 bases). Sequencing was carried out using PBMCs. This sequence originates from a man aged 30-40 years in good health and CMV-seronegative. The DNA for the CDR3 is TGTGCCAGCAGCCTGATAGGGGGATTGAAGGGCAATGAGCAGTTCTTC. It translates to CASSLIGGLKGNEQFF.